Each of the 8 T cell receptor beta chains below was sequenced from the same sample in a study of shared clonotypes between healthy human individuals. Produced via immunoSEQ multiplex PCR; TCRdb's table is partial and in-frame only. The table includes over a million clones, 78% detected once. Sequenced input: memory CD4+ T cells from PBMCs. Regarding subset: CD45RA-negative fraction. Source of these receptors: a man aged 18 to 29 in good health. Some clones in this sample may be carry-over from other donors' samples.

CDR3 bases: TGTGCCAGCAGTTTGGTAGATCCCCCATATGAGCAGTTCTTC. Residues: CASSLVDPPYEQFF. V is TRBV28 and J is TRBJ2-1; no firm D call. V was clipped by 3 bases and J by 8 bases, with 14 bases between them. The CDR3 contains 14 residues. Germline V gene lookup returns CDR1 MDHEN and CDR2 SYDVKM.

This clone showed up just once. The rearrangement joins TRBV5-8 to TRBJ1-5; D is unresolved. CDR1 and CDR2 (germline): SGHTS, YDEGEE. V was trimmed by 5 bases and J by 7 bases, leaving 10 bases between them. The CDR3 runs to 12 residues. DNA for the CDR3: TGTGCCAGCAGGGTGGGCGGACAGCCCCAGCATTTT. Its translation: CASRVGGQPQHF.

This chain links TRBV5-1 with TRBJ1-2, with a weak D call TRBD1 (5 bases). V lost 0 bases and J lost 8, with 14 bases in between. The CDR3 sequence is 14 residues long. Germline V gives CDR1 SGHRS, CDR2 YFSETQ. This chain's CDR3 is CASSLAIPGKGYTF. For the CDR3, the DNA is TGCGCCAGCAGCTTGGCAATACCAGGGAAAGGCTACACCTTC.

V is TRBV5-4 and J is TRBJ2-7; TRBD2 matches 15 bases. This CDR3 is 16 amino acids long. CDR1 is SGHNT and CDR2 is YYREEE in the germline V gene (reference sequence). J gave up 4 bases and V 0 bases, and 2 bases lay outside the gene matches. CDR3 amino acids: CASSLGGTSGRYEQYF. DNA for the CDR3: TGTGCCAGCAGCTTGGGAGGGACTAGCGGGAGGTACGAGCAGTACTTC.

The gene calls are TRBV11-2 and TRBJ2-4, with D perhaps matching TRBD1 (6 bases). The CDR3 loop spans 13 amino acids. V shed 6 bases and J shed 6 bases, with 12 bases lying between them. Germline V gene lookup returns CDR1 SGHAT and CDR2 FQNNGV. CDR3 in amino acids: CASSSRGPNIQYF. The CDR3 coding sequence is TGTGCCAGCAGTTCCAGGGGTCCAAACATTCAGTACTTC. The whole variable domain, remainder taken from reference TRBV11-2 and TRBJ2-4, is EAGVAQSPRYKIIEKRQSVAFWCNPISGHATLYWYQQILGQGPKLLIQFQNNGVVDDSQLPKDRFSAERLKGVDSTLKIQPAKLEDSAVYLCASSSRGPNIQYFGAGTRLSVL.

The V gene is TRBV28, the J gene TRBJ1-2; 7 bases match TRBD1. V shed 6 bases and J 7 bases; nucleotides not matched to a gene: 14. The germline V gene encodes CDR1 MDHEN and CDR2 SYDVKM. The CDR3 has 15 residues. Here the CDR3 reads CASRDIPGGWVGYTF. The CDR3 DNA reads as TGTGCCAGCAGAGATATCCCAGGGGGTTGGGTTGGCTACACCTTC.

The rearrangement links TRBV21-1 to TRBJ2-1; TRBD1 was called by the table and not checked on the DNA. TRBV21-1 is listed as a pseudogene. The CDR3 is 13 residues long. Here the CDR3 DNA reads TGTGCCAGCAGCTACCGGGACAGATGTGAGCAGTTCTTC. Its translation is CASSYRDRCEQFF.

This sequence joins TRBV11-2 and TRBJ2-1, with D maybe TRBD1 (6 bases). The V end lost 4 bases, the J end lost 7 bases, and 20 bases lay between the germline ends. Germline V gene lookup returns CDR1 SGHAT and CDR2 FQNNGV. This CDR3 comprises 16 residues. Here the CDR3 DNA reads TGTGCCAGCAGCTCATCCTGGGGGCTCGAGGGGAATGAGCAGTTCTTC. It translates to CASSSSWGLEGNEQFF.